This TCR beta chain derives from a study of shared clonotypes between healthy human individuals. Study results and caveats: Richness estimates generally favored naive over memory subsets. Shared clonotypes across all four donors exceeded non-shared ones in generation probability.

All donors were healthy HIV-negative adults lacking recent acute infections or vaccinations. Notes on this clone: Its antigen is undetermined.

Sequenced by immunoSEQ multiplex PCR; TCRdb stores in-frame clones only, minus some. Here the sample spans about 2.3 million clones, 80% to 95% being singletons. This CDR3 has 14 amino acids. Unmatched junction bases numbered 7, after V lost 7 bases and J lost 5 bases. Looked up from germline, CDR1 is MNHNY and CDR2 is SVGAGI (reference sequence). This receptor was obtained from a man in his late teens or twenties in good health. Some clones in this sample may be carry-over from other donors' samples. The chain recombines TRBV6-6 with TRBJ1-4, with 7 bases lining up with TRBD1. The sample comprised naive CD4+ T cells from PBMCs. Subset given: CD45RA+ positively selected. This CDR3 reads CASTEGGSNEKLFF. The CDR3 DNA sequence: TGTGCCAGCACCGAAGGGGGCTCGAATGAAAAACTGTTTTTT.